Below, one T cell receptor beta chain is given with its context. Antigen unknown. PCR used 60 Vbeta primers and 13 Jbeta primers. Data came from immunoSEQ multiplex PCR; TCRdb stores just in-frame clones and leaves some out. The table shows roughly 200,000 clones, with roughly an eighth occurring only once. This sample is drawn from a study of cytomegalovirus exposure and HLA in healthy donors. Whole-study findings and limits: TCR beta chain V- and J-gene trimming was linked, in a later analysis, to a missense variant in DCLRE1C. In presence/absence analyses, roughly uniform sequencing depth across donors was assumed. When the data were analyzed later, several of the most significant clusters appeared to be linked to common viral pathogens. Researchers had no immune exposure information except CMV serostatus available.

The CDR3 is 14 amino acids. V was clipped by 1 base and J by 5 bases, with 9 bases between them. CDR1 and CDR2 from the germline V gene are SNHLY and FYNNEI. This chain uses TRBV2 with TRBJ1-5; no firm D call. The origin of this receptor is a man in his forties or fifties in good health and CMV-seropositive. Sequencing input: PBMCs. The CDR3 DNA follows: TGTGCCAGCAGTGAAGAGGACTGGTATCAGCCCCAGCATTTT. Amino acid sequence: CASSEEDWYQPQHF.